One and the same sample provided the 22 T cell receptor beta chains below, sequenced in a study of blood T cell repertoires in COVID-19. Profiling relied on immunoSEQ multiplex PCR, and the TCRdb table lists in-frame clones only, not all of them. Of about 200,000 clones listed, around 75% are singletons. Sequenced: peripheral blood. These receptors came from a middle-aged woman with COVID-19, enrolled during active disease.

V gene TRBV11-2 combines with J gene TRBJ2-1, with unresolved D. V shed 5 bases and J shed 3 bases, with 17 bases lying between them. The CDR3 sequence is 16 residues long. Germline V lookup: CDR1 SGHAT, CDR2 FQNNGV. The CDR3 protein is CASSKGSGSGYNEQFF. DNA for the CDR3: TGTGCCAGCAGCAAAGGCAGTGGTTCAGGCTACAATGAGCAGTTCTTC.

V gene TRBV5-6 combines with J gene TRBJ2-3; the D gene is possibly TRBD1 (6 bases). The CDR3 has 17 residues. V lost 4 bases to trimming and J lost 1 base, with 19 bases between them. Germline V gives CDR1 SGHDT, CDR2 YYEEEE. CDR3 sequence: CASSRIDRTAGTDTQYF. CDR3 sequence (DNA): TGTGCCAGCAGCCGAATAGACAGGACAGCGGGCACAGATACGCAGTATTTT.

There are a few counts of this clone. CDR3 region: CASSTANSPLHF. CDR3 bases: TGTGCCAGTAGTACTGCGAATTCACCCCTCCACTTT. The chain has TRBV19 and TRBJ1-6; no clear D. This CDR3 comprises 12 residues. V lost 4 bases and J 7 bases, leaving 5 bases between the germline ends. Germline V gene sequence: CDR1 LNHDA, CDR2 SQIVND (reference sequence).

The V call is TRBV6-5, the J call TRBJ1-2, with D possibly being TRBD1 (6 bases). Germline V gene sequence: CDR1 MNHEY, CDR2 SVGAGI. Trimming took off 5 bases at V and 6 bases at J, with 16 bases between the two ends. This CDR3 has 14 amino acids. The CDR3 reads CASSPTTGSDGYTF. The DNA of the CDR3 is TGTGCCAGCAGTCCTACCACAGGGTCGGATGGCTACACCTTC.

The chain joins TRBV6-5 to TRBJ1-1; unclear D gene. The CDR3 sequence is 13 residues long. The V gene's germline CDR1 is MNHEY and CDR2 SVGAGI. Trimming left V 7 bases short and J 1 base short, with 10 bases between. CDR3 nucleotides: TGTGCCAGCACCCTACAGACGAACACTGAAGCTTTCTTT. Protein sequence: CASTLQTNTEAFF.

The genes are TRBV6-4 and TRBJ2-6; D possibly corresponds to TRBD2 (5 bases). This CDR3 contains 15 residues. The V gene lost 2 bases and the J gene lost 7 bases, with 12 bases spanning the gap. Germline V gene sequence: CDR1 MRHNA, CDR2 SNTAGT. CDR3 residues: CASSDEFGDANVLTF. CDR3 nucleotide sequence: TGTGCCAGCAGTGACGAATTCGGGGATGCCAACGTCCTGACTTTC.

J is TRBJ1-1 and V is TRBV19; D ambiguous. Looked up from germline, CDR1 is LNHDA and CDR2 is SQIVND (reference sequence). The V end was cut by 7 bases, the J end by 11 bases, with 14 bases between. This CDR3 region has 11 residues. The CDR3: CASTAGVGAFF. CDR3 coding DNA: TGTGCCAGTACCGCCGGGGTTGGGGCTTTCTTT.

CDR3 sequence (DNA): TGTGCCAGCAGCTTAGCAAGAGAGCAGTTCTTC. It specifies CASSLAREQFF. The chain uses TRBV5-4 and TRBJ2-1, with no clear D. This CDR3 has 11 residues. V was pared by 2 bases and J by 10 bases, with 7 bases between. CDR1 and CDR2 from the germline V gene are SGHNT and YYREEE (reference sequence).

The J gene is TRBJ2-1, the V gene TRBV7-6; D gene unclear. Germline-derived CDR1 and CDR2 are SGHVS and FNYEAQ. V was trimmed by 1 base and J by 4 bases, leaving 17 bases between them. CDR3 length: 17 amino acids. In DNA, the CDR3 is TGTGCCAGCAGCTTAGGTCGCGAGGCGGAGTATTACAATGAGCAGTTCTTC. Translated, it gives CASSLGREAEYYNEQFF.

The chain carries TRBV2 and TRBJ1-2; TRBD1 matches at 9 bases. The germline V gene has CDR1 SNHLY and CDR2 FYNNEI. CDR3 length: 13 amino acids. V shed 6 bases, J shed 6 bases, and the junction held 5 bases outside the gene matches. CDR3 sequence: CASRLQGADGYTF. The CDR3 coding sequence is TGTGCCAGCAGGCTACAGGGGGCGGATGGCTACACCTTC.

A remark on this clone: This specimen includes other DNA sequences encoding the same CDR3. The chain links TRBV6-5 to TRBJ1-2; no firm D call. CDR1 is MNHEY and CDR2 is SVGAGI in the germline V gene. V dropped 2 bases and J dropped 2 bases, with 6 bases sitting between them. There are 13 residues in the CDR3. The CDR3 bases are TGTGCCAGCAGTTACGGCGGAAACTATGGCTACACCTTC. It yields the protein CASSYGGNYGYTF.

The rearrangement links TRBV6-1 to TRBJ1-6; no definite D call. Germline V lookup: CDR1 MNHNS, CDR2 SASEGT. V dropped 1 base and J dropped 10 bases, with 14 bases sitting between them. The length of the CDR3 is 15 residues. The CDR3 nucleotides are TGTGCCAGCAGTGAAGGTATCGGCTCGGGGTCACCCCTCCACTTT. Its protein product is CASSEGIGSGSPLHF.

This rearrangement joins TRBV12-3 or TRBV12-4 to TRBJ1-1, with D hard to call. Trimming stripped 3 bases from V and 1 base from J, with 6 bases between. The CDR3 covers 13 residues. The CDR3 protein is CASSFRENTEAFF. Here the CDR3 DNA reads TGTGCCAGCAGTTTTCGAGAGAACACTGAAGCTTTCTTT.

The chain employs TRBV9 and TRBJ2-1, with 10 bases aligning to TRBD1. Germline trimming cut 4 bases from V and 6 bases from J; bases unmatched to any gene: 7. The germline gives CDR1 SGDLS, CDR2 YYNGEE. The CDR3 spans 15 residues. The CDR3 here is CASSLRTGGSNEQFF. In nucleotides, the CDR3 is TGTGCCAGCAGCCTCCGGACAGGGGGGAGCAATGAGCAGTTCTTC.

CDR3 region: CASSNLGLAASTDTQYF. CDR3 bases: TGTGCCAGTAGTAATTTGGGACTAGCGGCTAGCACAGATACGCAGTATTTT. The chain has TRBV19 and TRBJ2-3, with 11 bases that match TRBD2. CDR3 length: 17 amino acids. Germline V lookup: CDR1 LNHDA, CDR2 SQIVND (reference sequence). Unmatched junction bases numbered 6, after V lost 4 bases and J lost 0 bases.

The chain employs TRBV5-1 and TRBJ2-1; D might be TRBD2 (6 bases). The CDR3 consists of 16 residues. Trimming stripped 0 bases from V and 7 bases from J, with 17 bases between. CDR1 SGHRS and CDR2 YFSETQ come from the germline V gene. The CDR3 DNA is TGCGCCAGCAGCTTGGACCTAGCGCGCCCTGGGAATGAGCAGTTCTTC. Its translation: CASSLDLARPGNEQFF.

The genes are TRBV3-1 (or the pseudogene TRBV3-2) and TRBJ2-1, with 9 bases that match TRBD2. The CDR3 is made up of 18 amino acids. V was pared by 1 base and J by 2 bases, with 9 bases of the junction left unmatched. Germline values: CDR1 LGHDT, CDR2 YNNKEL (reference sequence). The CDR3 region is CASSQGWASGNTYNEQFF. The CDR3 nucleotides read TGTGCCAGCAGCCAAGGGTGGGCTAGCGGGAATACCTACAATGAGCAGTTCTTC.

This clone was recorded at least ten times. Here the CDR3 DNA reads TGTGCCAGCAGTGGTAGACTAGCGCGAGCCCCCCAAGAGACCCAGTACTTC. It codes for CASSGRLARAPQETQYF. This chain connects TRBV6-1 to TRBJ2-5; TRBD2 aligns across 8 bases. This CDR3 has 17 amino acids. CDR1 and CDR2 from the germline V gene are MNHNS and SASEGT. V was clipped by 4 bases and J by 1 base; unmatched bases: 11.

The rearrangement links TRBV10-2 to TRBJ1-2; D is uncertain. Trimming cost V 8 bases and J 4 bases, with 29 bases left between them. The CDR3 consists of 18 residues. CDR1 is WSHSY, CDR2 SAAADI, per germline. The CDR3 protein is CASYSAGGTHPIIYGYTF. CDR3 nucleotides: TGCGCCAGCTATTCCGCAGGAGGAACTCATCCTATAATCTATGGCTACACCTTC.

The chain links TRBV5-1 to TRBJ1-4, with a tentative D call TRBD1 (6 bases). Trimming removed 4 bases from V and 5 bases from J, with 12 bases in between. CDR1 SGHRS and CDR2 YFSETQ come from the germline V gene. The CDR3 extends over 14 amino acids. This CDR3 is CASSQTTGNEKLFF. For the CDR3, the DNA is TGCGCCAGCAGCCAGACGACAGGAAATGAAAAACTGTTTTTT.

This clone appeared a few times. This chain connects TRBV23-1 to TRBJ1-5; the match to TRBD1 covers 8 bases. TRBV23-1 is marked as an open reading frame, function uncertain. J gave up 6 bases and V 6 bases, and 10 bases lay outside the gene matches. CDR3 length equals 15 residues. The CDR3 spells CASSPHDRGGQPQHF. CDR3 nucleotide sequence: TGCGCCAGCAGCCCCCACGACAGGGGAGGTCAGCCCCAGCATTTT.

DNA of the CDR3: TGTGCCAGCAGCCCGACAGGGCCATCAAACGCCGGGGAGCTGTTTTTT. This encodes CASSPTGPSNAGELFF. The chain employs TRBV5-6 and TRBJ2-2; TRBD1 matches 7 bases. Germline trimming cut 4 bases from V and 6 bases from J; bases unmatched to any gene: 12. The CDR3 is 16 residues long. Germline V gives CDR1 SGHDT, CDR2 YYEEEE. Variable domain in full (rest from reference TRBV5-6 and TRBJ2-2): DAGVTQSPTHLIKTRGQQVTLRCSPKSGHDTVSWYQQALGQGPQFIFQYYEEEERQRGNFPDRFSGHQFPNYSSELNVNALLLGDSALYLCASSPTGPSNAGELFFGEGSRLTVL.